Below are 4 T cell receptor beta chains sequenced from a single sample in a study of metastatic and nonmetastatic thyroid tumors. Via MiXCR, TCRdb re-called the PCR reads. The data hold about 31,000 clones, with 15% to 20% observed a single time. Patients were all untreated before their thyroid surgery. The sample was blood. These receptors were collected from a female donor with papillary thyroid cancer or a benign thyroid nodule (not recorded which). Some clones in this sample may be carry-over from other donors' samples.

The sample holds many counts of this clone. The CDR3, as DNA: TGTGCCATCAGTGAGGAGGCAGCCTCCTATGGCTACACCTTC. Protein product: CAISEEAASYGYTF. This chain links TRBV10-3 with TRBJ1-2; D gene ambiguous. This CDR3 is built from 14 residues. V was trimmed by 2 bases and J by 4 bases, leaving 11 bases between them. Germline assignment: CDR1 ENHRY and CDR2 SYGVKD.

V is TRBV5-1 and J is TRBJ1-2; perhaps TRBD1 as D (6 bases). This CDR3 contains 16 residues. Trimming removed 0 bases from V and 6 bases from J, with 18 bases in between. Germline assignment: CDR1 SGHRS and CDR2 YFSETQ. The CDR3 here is CASSLAVGQPSNGYTF. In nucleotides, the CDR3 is TGCGCCAGCAGCTTGGCCGTAGGACAGCCTTCGAATGGCTACACCTTC.

CDR3 in DNA: TGTGCCAGCAAGGTAGCGGGGGAAGTCGGGGAGCTGTTTTTT. Encoded protein: CASKVAGEVGELFF. The chain combines TRBV6-1 with TRBJ2-2; 9 positions agree with TRBD2. The junction had 7 bases not matched to a gene; V was cut back by 7 bases and J by 7 bases. The CDR3 consists of 14 residues. Germline lookup yields CDR1 MNHNS and CDR2 SASEGT.

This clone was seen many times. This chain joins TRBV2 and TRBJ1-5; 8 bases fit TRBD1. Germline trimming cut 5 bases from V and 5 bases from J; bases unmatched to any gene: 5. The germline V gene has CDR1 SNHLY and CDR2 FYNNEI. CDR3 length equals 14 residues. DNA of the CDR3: TGTGCCAGCAGTCCTCAGGGGGCCCATCAGCCCCAGCATTTT. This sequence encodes CASSPQGAHQPQHF.